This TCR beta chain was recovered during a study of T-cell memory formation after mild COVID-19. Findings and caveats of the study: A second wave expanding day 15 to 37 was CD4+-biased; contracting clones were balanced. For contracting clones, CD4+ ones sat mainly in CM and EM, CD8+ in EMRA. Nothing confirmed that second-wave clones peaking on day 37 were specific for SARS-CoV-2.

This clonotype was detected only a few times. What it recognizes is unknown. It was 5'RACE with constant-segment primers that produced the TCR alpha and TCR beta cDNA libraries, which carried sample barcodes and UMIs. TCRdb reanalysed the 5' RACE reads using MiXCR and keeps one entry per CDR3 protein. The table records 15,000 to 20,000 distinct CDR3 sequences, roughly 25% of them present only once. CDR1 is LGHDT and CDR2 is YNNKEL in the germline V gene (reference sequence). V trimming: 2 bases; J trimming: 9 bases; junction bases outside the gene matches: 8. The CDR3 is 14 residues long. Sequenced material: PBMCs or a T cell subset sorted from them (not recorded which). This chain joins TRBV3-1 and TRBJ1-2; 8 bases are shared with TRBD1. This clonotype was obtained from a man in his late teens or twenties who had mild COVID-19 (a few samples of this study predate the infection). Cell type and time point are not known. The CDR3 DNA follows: TGTGCCAGCAGCCAACAGGACAGGGCTGGCAGCTACACCTTC. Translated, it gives CASSQQDRAGSYTF.